These 27 T cell receptor beta chains originate from one sample sequenced in a study of PD-1 blockade in classical Hodgkin lymphoma. The data were produced by immunoSEQ multiplex PCR, yet TCRdb's version contains in-frame clones alone and is incomplete. Of roughly 92,000 clones listed, roughly 92% are singletons. After autologous stem cell transplantation all patients relapsed, and prior brentuximab vedotin exposure differed between cohorts. This specimen was peripheral blood mononuclear cells (PBMCs), taken at baseline. The receptor source for this set is a human donor with classical Hodgkin lymphoma.

The rearrangement uses TRBV9 and TRBJ1-2; tentatively, D is TRBD1 (5 bases). This CDR3 is built from 13 residues. Germline CDR1 and CDR2: SGDLS and YYNGEE. The V and J ends lost 2 bases and 4 bases respectively, with 9 bases between them. In DNA, the CDR3 is TGTGCCAGCAGCGTGGGGCAGGTCTATGGCTACACCTTC. This gives the protein CASSVGQVYGYTF.

The chain links TRBV27 to TRBJ2-3; D not certain. The germline V and J ends were trimmed by 3 bases and 1 base, with 5 bases remaining between them. Germline CDR1 MNHEY, CDR2 SMNVEV (reference sequence). The CDR3 sequence is 13 residues long. DNA for the CDR3: TGTGCCAGCAGTTTTGTTGGCACAGATACGCAGTATTTT. Amino acids: CASSFVGTDTQYF.

This rearrangement joins TRBV27 to TRBJ2-7, with TRBD2 as a possible D gene (5 bases). Trimming stripped 4 bases from V and 3 bases from J, with 13 bases between. Germline CDR1 reads MNHEY; CDR2 reads SMNVEV (reference sequence). The CDR3 is made up of 14 amino acids. For the CDR3, the DNA is TGTGCCAGCAGTTCCTCCCCCCGGGACTACGAGCAGTACTTC. Translation: CASSSSPRDYEQYF.

This clone occurred a few times. The CDR3 coding sequence is TGCAGCGTTGTTATATTTCGGACTAGCGGGAGGTCAGAGTTCTTC. It encodes CSVVIFRTSGRSEFF. This chain joins TRBV29-1 and TRBJ2-1, with 14 nucleotides matching TRBD2. Germline V CDR1 and CDR2: SQVTM, ANQGSEA. This CDR3 region has 15 residues. V dropped 4 bases and J dropped 14; count of bases not matched to a gene: 13.

There are a few counts of this clone. The CDR3 loop reads CASRAPGQGAHEQFF. In nucleotides, the CDR3 is TGTGCCAGCAGAGCCCCGGGACAGGGGGCCCATGAGCAGTTCTTC. V and J are TRBV25-1 and TRBJ2-1; 12 nucleotides align to TRBD1. The germline CDR1 and CDR2 sequences are MGHDK and SYGVNS. V lost 6 bases, J lost 8 bases, and 8 bases stayed unmatched. This CDR3 has 15 residues.

The chain employs TRBV5-1 and TRBJ2-7, with D perhaps TRBD1 (6 bases). Germline V gene lookup returns CDR1 SGHRS and CDR2 YFSETQ. With 4 bases removed from V and 7 bases from J, the gap between germline ends came to 21 bases. CDR3 size: 15 residues. The CDR3: CASSELIRGRGEQYF. The CDR3 coding sequence is TGCGCCAGCAGCGAACTAATCAGGGGAAGGGGAGAGCAGTACTTC.

The rearrangement links TRBV6-6 to TRBJ1-2, with a weak D call TRBD1 (6 bases). The CDR3 extends over 15 amino acids. Trimming stripped 6 bases from V and 3 bases from J, with 17 bases between. CDR1 is MNHNY, CDR2 SVGAGI, per germline (reference sequence). The CDR3: CASRRNGGVDYGYTF. The DNA for the CDR3 is TGTGCCAGCAGGCGGAACGGGGGCGTGGACTATGGCTACACCTTC.

This clone was observed a single time. The chain combines TRBV20-1 with TRBJ2-7; 8 bases line up with TRBD1. This CDR3 is built from 11 residues. V lost 8 bases to trimming and J lost 2 bases; unmatched junction nucleotides: 2. From germline, CDR1 is DFQATT and CDR2 SNEGSKA (reference sequence). CDR3 nucleotide sequence: TGCAGTTTCAGGGGGCCCTACGAGCAGTACTTC. Encoded protein: CSFRGPYEQYF.

The chain employs TRBV5-1 and TRBJ1-2; 9 bases line up with TRBD1. CDR3 size: 17 residues. With 0 bases clipped from V and 5 bases from J, the junction kept 11 bases outside the gene matches. Germline loops: CDR1 SGHRS, CDR2 YFSETQ. The CDR3 sequence is CASSLAGTGSLPYGYTF. DNA for the CDR3: TGCGCCAGCAGCTTGGCCGGGACAGGGTCCCTCCCGTATGGCTACACCTTC.

This chain uses TRBV7-9 with TRBJ1-1; tentative D call: TRBD1 (6 bases). CDR3 length: 14 residues. V lost 5 bases and J 6 bases, leaving 16 bases between the germline ends. The germline V gene has CDR1 SEHNR and CDR2 FQNEAQ (reference sequence). In DNA form, the CDR3 reads TGTGCCAGCAGCAAAGGTCGGGGGGCGTCTGAAGCTTTCTTT. It codes for CASSKGRGASEAFF.

CDR3: CASSLIGGHQGYTF. The CDR3 DNA reads TGTGCCAGCAGCTTGATTGGGGGGCATCAAGGCTACACCTTC. V gene TRBV5-4 combines with J gene TRBJ1-2; perhaps TRBD1 as D (6 bases). V lost 1 base and J 8 bases, leaving 15 bases between the germline ends. This CDR3 comprises 14 residues. Germline CDR1 and CDR2: SGHNT and YYREEE (reference sequence).

This clone has only one observation. This chain links TRBV27 with TRBJ2-1; D gene ambiguous. CDR3 length equals 17 residues. V lost 5 bases to trimming and J lost 4 bases, with 21 bases between them. Germline V gives CDR1 MNHEY, CDR2 SMNVEV (reference sequence). The CDR3 loop reads CASSVTNPGALYNEQFF. The CDR3 nucleotides read TGTGCCAGCAGTGTAACTAATCCCGGTGCCCTATACAATGAGCAGTTCTTC.

CDR3 region: CASSLLPSGHNEQFF. DNA of the CDR3: TGTGCCAGCAGCTTACTACCTAGCGGCCACAATGAGCAGTTCTTC. The V and J genes are TRBV7-9 and TRBJ2-1; 7 bases agree with TRBD2. J was trimmed by 5 bases and V by 2 bases; bases with no gene match: 6. Germline CDR1 reads SEHNR; CDR2 reads FQNEAQ (reference sequence). The CDR3 is 15 amino acids. Drawing the rest from reference TRBV7-9 and TRBJ2-1, the complete variable domain is DTGVSQNPRHKITKRGQNVTFRCDPISEHNRLYWYRQTLGQGPEFLTYFQNEAQLEKSRLLSDRFSAERPKGSFSTLEIQRTEQGDSAMYLCASSLLPSGHNEQFFGPGTRLTVL.

J is TRBJ1-1 and V is TRBV27, with a possible D match to TRBD1 (5 bases). Germline CDR1 MNHEY, CDR2 SMNVEV (reference sequence). The CDR3 consists of 14 residues. V lost 3 bases and J lost 4, with 12 bases in between. Written as DNA, the CDR3 is TGTGCCAGCAGTTTGCGGGGTAGGGGCACTGAAGCTTTCTTT. Translation gives CASSLRGRGTEAFF.

CDR3 loop: CASSWTSGSTDTQYF. CDR3 sequence (DNA): TGTGCCAGCAGCTGGACTAGCGGAAGCACAGATACGCAGTATTTT. The rearrangement uses TRBV7-2 and TRBJ2-3; the match to TRBD2 covers 10 bases. There are 15 residues in the CDR3. The junction had 1 base not matched to a gene; V was cut back by 4 bases and J by 0 bases. Germline values: CDR1 SGHTA, CDR2 FQGNSA.

Here the CDR3 DNA reads TGTGCCAGCAGTTTCACAGGGGTGGGCACTGAAGCTTTCTTT. Translating it yields CASSFTGVGTEAFF. This rearrangement joins TRBV28 to TRBJ1-1; 7 nucleotides line up with TRBD1. Germline CDR1 MDHEN, CDR2 SYDVKM. CDR3 length: 14 amino acids. V shed 3 bases, J shed 4 bases, and the junction held 5 bases outside the gene matches.

The V gene is TRBV5-6, the J gene TRBJ2-5; D unclear. The CDR3 loop spans 13 amino acids. Trimming took 0 bases from V and 2 from J, leaving 5 bases between them. Per the germline V gene, CDR1 is SGHDT and CDR2 is YYEEEE. This CDR3 is CASSLDPQETQYF. As DNA, the CDR3 is TGTGCCAGCAGCTTGGATCCGCAAGAGACCCAGTACTTC.

The gene calls are TRBV19 and TRBJ2-2, with 9 bases matching TRBD2. In germline, CDR1 is LNHDA, CDR2 SQIVND (reference sequence). J was trimmed by 4 bases and V by 1 base; bases with no gene match: 1. This CDR3 has 15 residues. The CDR3 nucleotides read TGTGCCAGTAGTATAGTACTAGCGGGCACCGGGGAGCTGTTTTTT. Protein product: CASSIVLAGTGELFF. Full variable domain (outside the CDR3, taken from reference TRBV19 and TRBJ2-2): DGGITQSPKYLFRKEGQNVTLSCEQNLNHDAMYWYRQDPGQGLRLIYYSQIVNDFQKGDIAEGYSVSREKKESFPLTVTSAQKNPTAFYLCASSIVLAGTGELFFGEGSRLTVL.

The chain uses TRBV5-1 and TRBJ2-5, with 12 bases identical to TRBD2. The CDR3 loop spans 15 amino acids. V was clipped by 0 bases and J by 5 bases; unmatched bases: 2. The germline gives CDR1 SGHRS, CDR2 YFSETQ. The CDR3 nucleotides are TGCGCCAGCAGCTTGGTAGGGACTAGCGGGGAGACCCAGTACTTC. It translates to CASSLVGTSGETQYF. The whole variable domain, filled in from reference TRBV5-1 and TRBJ2-5, reads KAGVTQTPRYLIKTRGQQVTLSCSPISGHRSVSWYQQTPGQGLQFLFEYFSETQRNKGNFPGRFSGRQFSNSRSEMNVSTLELGDSALYLCASSLVGTSGETQYFGPGTRLLVL.

DNA for the CDR3: TGTGCCAGCAGTCCCGGGCCTAGGGAGCAGTACTTC. It is translated as CASSPGPREQYF. The rearrangement links TRBV6-5 to TRBJ2-7; D uncertain. Germline V gene sequence: CDR1 MNHEY, CDR2 SVGAGI. Trimming removed 5 bases from V and 7 bases from J, with 12 bases in between. There are 12 residues in the CDR3.

The chain joins TRBV2 to TRBJ2-4; no clear D. V lost 0 bases to trimming and J lost 1 base, with 10 bases between them. Germline CDR1 and CDR2: SNHLY and FYNNEI. The CDR3 spans 16 residues. The CDR3 spells CASSEAHRKAKNIQYF. The CDR3 DNA reads as TGTGCCAGCAGTGAAGCGCACCGTAAGGCCAAAAACATTCAGTACTTC.

CDR3 DNA sequence: TGTGCCAGCAGTTTACAGGGATCGTACTATGGCTACACCTTC. Protein product: CASSLQGSYYGYTF. This chain uses TRBV28 with TRBJ1-2, with D tentatively TRBD1 (5 bases). V was cut by 2 bases and J by 3 bases, with 10 bases left in between. Germline CDR1 reads MDHEN; CDR2 reads SYDVKM. The CDR3 extends over 14 amino acids.

This clone was counted a few times. The V call is TRBV28, the J call TRBJ2-7, with 14 bases lining up with TRBD2. The junction had 6 bases not matched to a gene; V was cut back by 3 bases and J by 2 bases. The CDR3 totals 17 residues. Per the germline V gene, CDR1 is MDHEN and CDR2 is SYDVKM. The CDR3 sequence is CASSLGGLAGATYEQYF. The CDR3 DNA sequence: TGTGCCAGCAGTTTGGGGGGACTAGCGGGAGCGACCTACGAGCAGTACTTC.

The chain has TRBV7-9 and TRBJ2-2; tentatively, D is TRBD1 (5 bases). The CDR3 sequence is 14 residues long. Germline assignment: CDR1 SEHNR and CDR2 FQNEAQ (reference sequence). Trimming took off 1 base at V and 3 bases at J, with 6 bases between the two ends. CDR3 protein: CASSLDRHTGELFF. The CDR3 DNA is TGTGCCAGCAGCTTAGACAGGCACACCGGGGAGCTGTTTTTT.

J is TRBJ1-3 and V is TRBV28; D remains ambiguous. V gave up 5 bases and J gave up 8 bases, with 7 bases separating them. The CDR3 has 11 residues. Germline CDR1 reads MDHEN; CDR2 reads SYDVKM. The CDR3 DNA is TGTGCCAGCAGTGGAGGAGACACCATATATTTT. As protein: CASSGGDTIYF. Complete variable domain (other parts from reference TRBV28 and TRBJ1-3): DVKVTQSSRYLVKRTGEKVFLECVQDMDHENMFWYRQDPGLGLRLIYFSYDVKMKEKGDIPEGYSVSREKKERFSLILESASTNQTSMYLCASSGGDTIYFGEGSWLTVV.

This chain links TRBV27 with TRBJ2-7, with D uncertain. V was cut by 6 bases and J by 2 bases, with 14 bases left in between. Germline values: CDR1 MNHEY, CDR2 SMNVEV (reference sequence). The CDR3 runs 14 residues. The CDR3 reads CASRGGALPYEQYF. The CDR3 region has the DNA TGTGCCAGCAGGGGTGGTGCGTTACCCTACGAGCAGTACTTC.

The genes are TRBV30 and TRBJ2-7; 9 bases are shared with TRBD1. The J segment lost 5 bases and the V segment lost 4 bases, leaving 9 bases of the junction unmatched. The CDR3 loop spans 14 amino acids. Germline V CDR1 and CDR2: GTSNPN, SVGIG (reference sequence). The CDR3 here is CAWTNRGLVNEQYF. The CDR3 region has the DNA TGTGCCTGGACCAACAGGGGGCTGGTCAACGAGCAGTACTTC.